This T cell receptor (beta chain) was documented in a study of PD-1 blockade in classical Hodgkin lymphoma. Whole-study results and caveats: Prior to therapy, complete responders displayed diversity much like that of newly diagnosed patients. By cycle point C4D1, TCR diversity had risen significantly in CD4+ cells (but not CD8+ cells).

In every patient, relapse followed autologous stem cell transplantation, while exposure to brentuximab vedotin differed. This clone was picked up a small number of times. Antigen: not known. Sequencing was performed with immunoSEQ multiplex PCR; in TCRdb, only in-frame clones are kept and a portion is missing. This repertoire shows around 25,000 clones, 80% found once; its top ten account for roughly 6.7%. J was trimmed by 3 bases and V by 0 bases; bases with no gene match: 4. Looked up from germline, CDR1 is LGHNA and CDR2 is YNFKEQ. The CDR3 runs 15 residues. The chain combines TRBV4-2 with TRBJ1-1; TRBD1 matches 7 bases. Source: peripheral blood mononuclear cells (PBMCs), taken at baseline. The clonotype originates from a human donor with classical Hodgkin lymphoma. This CDR3 is CASSQEGDSHTEAFF. The CDR3 DNA is TGTGCCAGCAGCCAAGAAGGGGACAGTCACACTGAAGCTTTCTTT.